This is a list of T cell receptor beta chains from one sample in a study of T cell changes during pregnancy in multiple sclerosis. Measured with immunoSEQ multiplex PCR; TCRdb has only the in-frame clones, and not every one. Seen here are tens of thousands of clones, 75% to 95% observed once, and the top ten hold around 0.5%. The specimen was CD4+ T cells from peripheral blood mononuclear cells, collected in the second trimester of pregnancy. The receptors here all came from a female donor with multiple sclerosis, enrolled in a pregnancy study. Both conserved end residues are part of each CDR3. A D gene is named only where the DNA matches it firmly. Only some rows state a clone size, as once, few, many or a class for expanded clones.

abundance	d_gene	v_gene	j_gene	CDR3aa	CDR3nt
once	TRBD1	TRBV7-2	TRBJ1-2	CASSSYRGSNYGYTF	TGTGCCAGCAGCTCATACAGGGGCTCTAACTATGGCTACACCTTC
-	-	TRBV19	TRBJ2-2	CASSIVWGSNTGELFF	TGTGCCAGTAGTATAGTTTGGGGCTCGAACACCGGGGAGCTGTTTTTT
-	TRBD1	TRBV6-5	TRBJ2-7	CASSFPRRDRGYEQYF	TGTGCCAGCAGTTTCCCCCGCCGGGACAGGGGTTACGAGCAGTACTTC
-	-	TRBV11-2	TRBJ2-7	CASTSLLFPYERYF	TGTGCCAGCACCTCCCTACTCTTCCCGTACGAGCGGTACTTC
-	-	TRBV15	TRBJ1-2	CATGSVAGGTRTGGYTF	TGTGCCACCGGATCGGTGGCAGGTGGAACACGGACGGGGGGCTACACCTTC
-	TRBD1	TRBV29-1	TRBJ2-5	CSVSDRGRWETQYF	TGCAGCGTCTCGGACAGGGGGCGGTGGGAGACCCAGTACTTC
-	-	TRBV11-2	TRBJ1-2	CASSEQNYGYTF	TGTGCCAGCAGCGAGCAAAACTATGGCTACACCTTC
medium-sized	-	TRBV9	TRBJ1-3	CASSVQGWGDTIYF	TGTGCCAGCAGCGTACAAGGCTGGGGAGACACCATATATTTT
-	TRBD1	TRBV27	TRBJ1-2	CASSPKTGYSYGYTF	TGTGCCAGCAGTCCCAAGACAGGGTATAGCTATGGCTACACCTTC
-	TRBD2	TRBV7-9	TRBJ2-7	CASSFAGTRDEQYF	TGTGCCAGCAGCTTTGCGGGGACTAGGGACGAGCAGTACTTC
-	TRBD1	TRBV7-2	TRBJ2-5	CASSLVDRAGETQYF	TGTGCCAGCAGCTTAGTCGACAGGGCGGGAGAGACCCAGTACTTC
-	TRBD2	TRBV7-9	TRBJ2-7	CASSSFRLAVGDEQYF	TGTGCCAGCAGCTCCTTCAGACTAGCGGTTGGAGACGAGCAGTACTTC
-	TRBD2	TRBV6-1	TRBJ2-2	CASRIKRGGSGELFF	TGTGCCAGCAGAATCAAGCGGGGGGGCTCCGGGGAGCTGTTTTTT
-	-	TRBV11-3	TRBJ2-1	CASSLELGGGNDEQFF	TGTGCCAGCAGCTTAGAGCTAGGGGGAGGGAACGATGAGCAGTTCTTC
-	TRBD2	TRBV5-1	TRBJ2-1	CASSLGVAGGPLSNEQFF	TGCGCCAGCAGCTTGGGGGTAGCGGGAGGTCCACTCTCCAATGAGCAGTTCTTC
-	TRBD2	TRBV27	TRBJ2-7	CASSPTSVGGSSYEQYF	TGTGCCAGCAGCCCAACTTCGGTGGGCGGGAGCTCCTACGAGCAGTACTTC
-	-	TRBV19	TRBJ1-6	CASSIQFAGTSNRFNSPLHF	TGTGCCAGTAGTATACAATTCGCAGGGACATCCAACCGGTTCAATTCACCCCTCCACTTT
-	-	TRBV5-4	TRBJ2-7	CASSLQGGSYEQYF	TGTGCCAGCAGCTTGCAGGGAGGCTCCTACGAGCAGTACTTC
-	-	TRBV9	TRBJ1-1	CASSVSGRDTEAFF	TGTGCCAGCAGCGTATCAGGGAGGGACACTGAAGCTTTCTTT
once	TRBD1	TRBV28	TRBJ1-5	CASRQGVYSNQPQHF	TGTGCCAGCAGACAGGGGGTTTATAGCAATCAGCCCCAGCATTTT
-	-	TRBV7-2	TRBJ2-7	CASSLELPNSYEQYF	TGTGCCAGCAGCTTAGAACTCCCAAACTCCTACGAGCAGTACTTC
-	TRBD2	TRBV7-3	TRBJ2-3	CASSLRTSRDTQYF	TGTGCCAGCAGCTTACGGACTAGCCGAGATACGCAGTATTTT
once	TRBD1	TRBV7-2	TRBJ2-7	CASSPPDRLYGEQYF	TGTGCCAGCAGCCCGCCGGACAGGCTATACGGCGAGCAGTACTTC
-	-	TRBV6-6	TRBJ2-5	CASSYGLAGETQYF	TGTGCCAGCAGTTACGGTTTAGCTGGCGAGACCCAGTACTTC
-	-	TRBV5-1	TRBJ2-2	CASSAVNTGELFF	TGCGCCAGCAGCGCAGTGAACACCGGGGAGCTGTTTTTT
-	-	TRBV28	TRBJ2-2	CASSLIITGELFF	TGTGCCAGCAGTTTAATCATCACCGGGGAGCTGTTTTTT
-	TRBD1	TRBV4-2	TRBJ1-4	CASSQAGTGQSEKLFF	TGTGCCAGCAGCCAAGCCGGTACGGGACAGAGCGAAAAACTGTTTTTT
-	TRBD2	TRBV2	TRBJ2-3	CASRPIAGASLDTQYF	TGTGCCAGCAGACCGATAGCGGGGGCCAGCCTAGATACGCAGTATTTT
-	-	TRBV5-5	TRBJ1-1	CASSLQSLWGTRGTEAFF	TGTGCCAGCAGCTTGCAAAGTTTGTGGGGCACTCGGGGGACTGAAGCTTTCTTT
-	-	TRBV5-1	TRBJ2-3	CASSSTKGAADTQYF	TGCGCCAGCAGCTCTACGAAGGGAGCCGCAGATACGCAGTATTTT
-	-	TRBV4-3	TRBJ1-2	CASSQGQFYYGYTF	TGCGCCAGCAGCCAAGGGCAGTTCTACTATGGCTACACCTTC
-	TRBD1	TRBV7-2	TRBJ1-6	CASSLVGTGGRSPLHF	TGTGCCAGCAGCTTAGTTGGGACAGGGGGGCGCTCACCCCTCCACTTT
-	TRBD1	TRBV19	TRBJ1-5	CASSIGGGQGRGNQPQHF	TGTGCCAGTAGTATAGGTGGGGGACAGGGTCGGGGCAATCAGCCCCAGCATTTT
-	TRBD2	TRBV7-2	TRBJ2-1	CASSTLAGGRNEQFF	TGTGCCAGCAGCACACTAGCGGGGGGGCGAAATGAGCAGTTCTTC
-	-	TRBV4-3	TRBJ1-5	CASSQAYSNQPQHF	TGCGCCAGCAGCCAAGCGTATAGCAATCAGCCCCAGCATTTT
-	-	TRBV10-2	TRBJ1-4	CASRLIRGEKLFF	TGCGCCAGCAGACTTATTCGGGGAGAAAAACTGTTTTTT
-	-	TRBV30	TRBJ1-4	CAFNQGDGRIF	TGTGCCTTTAATCAGGGTGACGGTAGGATTTTT
-	TRBD1	TRBV18	TRBJ2-2	CASSRQGAANTGELFF	TGTGCCAGCTCACGTCAGGGGGCCGCGAACACCGGGGAGCTGTTTTTT
-	TRBD1	TRBV2	TRBJ1-5	CASRPGQGVQPQHF	TGTGCCAGCAGGCCGGGACAGGGGGTTCAGCCCCAGCATTTT
-	-	TRBV27	TRBJ1-2	CASSFIGQGSYGYTF	TGTGCCAGCAGTTTTATAGGGCAGGGGAGCTATGGCTACACCTTC
once	-	TRBV13	TRBJ2-7	CASSTAGSYEQYF	TGTGCCAGCAGCACCGCGGGGTCCTACGAGCAGTACTTC
-	-	TRBV6-6	TRBJ1-1	CASSFTGMNTEAFF	TGTGCCAGCAGTTTTACAGGGATGAACACTGAAGCTTTCTTT
-	-	TRBV4-3	TRBJ2-3	CASSHALGPDTQYF	TGCGCCAGCAGCCATGCCTTGGGCCCAGATACGCAGTATTTT
-	-	TRBV18	TRBJ1-5	CASSPEGFQPQHF	TGTGCCAGCTCACCGGAGGGGTTTCAGCCCCAGCATTTT
few	-	TRBV27	TRBJ1-6	CASTRDTFSTPLHF	TGTGCCAGCACCCGGGACACCTTTAGTACACCCCTCCACTTT
-	-	TRBV6-5	TRBJ2-1	CASSFRLSSYNEQFF	TGTGCCAGCAGTTTCCGACTGAGCTCCTACAATGAGCAGTTCTTC
-	-	TRBV2	TRBJ1-1	CASREGGPTEAFF	TGTGCCAGCAGGGAGGGTGGGCCCACTGAAGCTTTCTTT
-	TRBD1	TRBV27	TRBJ1-1	CASKGAGLTMDTEAFF	TGTGCCAGCAAGGGGGCGGGTTTAACAATGGACACTGAAGCTTTCTTT
once	-	TRBV10-1	TRBJ2-2	CASSEYAGTGELFF	TGCGCCAGCAGTGAGTACGCGGGGACCGGGGAGCTGTTTTTT
-	TRBD1	TRBV6-6	TRBJ2-1	CASRHTGGNEQFF	TGTGCCAGCAGGCATACAGGGGGCAATGAGCAGTTCTTC
once	-	TRBV30	TRBJ1-2	CAWRSTNYGYTF	TGTGCCTGGAGGAGTACGAACTATGGCTACACCTTC
-	-	TRBV5-5	TRBJ2-7	CASSFNREYEQYF	TGTGCCAGCAGCTTCAACAGGGAATACGAGCAGTACTTC
few	TRBD2	TRBV4-2	TRBJ2-7	CASSQDSLGSGIRSYEQYF	TGTGCCAGCAGCCAAGACAGTCTCGGTAGCGGGATCCGTTCCTACGAGCAGTACTTC
-	-	TRBV10-3	TRBJ2-6	CAIMEAGANVLTF	TGTGCCATCATGGAGGCAGGGGCCAACGTCCTGACTTTC
once	-	TRBV5-1	TRBJ1-1	CASSLDLEQAFF	TGCGCCAGCAGCTTGGATTTGGAGCAAGCTTTCTTT
-	-	TRBV6-1	TRBJ2-1	CASSEAIYSGGSYNEQFF	TGTGCCAGCAGTGAAGCGATTTATAGCGGCGGCTCCTACAATGAGCAGTTCTTC